One sample yielded the 9 T cell receptor beta chains listed below, sequenced in a study of blood T cell repertoires in COVID-19. The assay was immunoSEQ multiplex PCR, and TCRdb's table has in-frame clones only and misses some. This table has about 250,000 clones, over 75% appearing once. Sequenced input: PBMCs or T cells enriched from blood (not recorded which). The origin of the receptors is a woman younger than 35 who had recovered from COVID-19.

The V and J genes are TRBV3-1 (or the pseudogene TRBV3-2) and TRBJ1-2, with a possible D match to TRBD1 (5 bases). The CDR3 extends over 15 amino acids. The germline gives CDR1 LGHDT, CDR2 YNNKEL (reference sequence). The V end lost 6 bases, the J end lost 8 bases, and 22 bases lay between the germline ends. The CDR3 is CASSSTVGTINGYTF. Written as DNA, the CDR3 is TGTGCCAGCAGTTCGACAGTCGGAACCATTAACGGCTACACCTTC.

The J gene is TRBJ1-1, the V gene TRBV6-5, with D perhaps TRBD1 (6 bases). The CDR3 loop spans 14 amino acids. Looked up from germline, CDR1 is MNHEY and CDR2 is SVGAGI. Trimming cost V 6 bases and J 7 bases, with 18 bases left between them. The CDR3 bases are TGTGCCAGCAGATCCCCTGGGGGGGGCGGTGAAGCTTTCTTT. Translation: CASRSPGGGGEAFF.

The chain combines TRBV12-3 or TRBV12-4 with TRBJ1-2; 7 nucleotides line up with TRBD1. Germline trimming cut 5 bases from V and 4 bases from J; bases unmatched to any gene: 4. This CDR3 has 13 residues. The CDR3 DNA reads as TGTGCCAGCAGTCCCGGGACAGTCTATGGCTACACCTTC. Protein product: CASSPGTVYGYTF.

Details on this clone: Other nucleotide sequences from this sample produce the same CDR3. The genes are TRBV10-2 and TRBJ1-2; D unclear. CDR1 and CDR2 from the germline V gene are WSHSY and SAAADI. Trimming cost V 0 bases and J 8 bases, with 10 bases left between them. The CDR3 is 13 amino acids. The CDR3 sequence is CASSESRLGGYTF. The CDR3 DNA reads TGCGCCAGCAGTGAGTCGAGGCTCGGAGGCTACACCTTC.

The chain combines TRBV27 with TRBJ1-3; D uncertain. Germline V gives CDR1 MNHEY, CDR2 SMNVEV (reference sequence). CDR3 length: 14 residues. V lost 6 bases, J lost 4 bases, and 13 bases lay in between. CDR3 coding DNA: TGTGCCAGCAGCTCCTTTGGCTCGGGAAACACCATATATTTT. Translated: CASSSFGSGNTIYF.

V gene TRBV25-1 combines with J gene TRBJ1-6, with D perhaps TRBD1 (6 bases). The CDR3 runs 16 residues. Germline V gene sequence: CDR1 MGHDK, CDR2 SYGVNS. V was clipped by 6 bases and J by 6 bases, with 18 bases between them. CDR3 sequence (DNA): TGTGCCAGCAGACCGCAAGGTTTAGGGGGTAATTCACCCCTCCACTTT. It specifies CASRPQGLGGNSPLHF. Together with reference TRBV25-1 and TRBJ1-6, the CDR3 gives the full variable domain: EADIYQTPRYLVIGTGKKITLECSQTMGHDKMYWYQQDPGMELHLIHYSYGVNSTEKGDLSSESTVSRIRTEHFPLTLESARPSHTSQYLCASRPQGLGGNSPLHFGNGTRLTVT.

V gene TRBV6-6 combines with J gene TRBJ2-2; a weak D match, TRBD2 (6 bases). The CDR3 contains 16 residues. Germline CDR1 is MNHNY and CDR2 is SVGAGI (reference sequence). Deletions cut 2 bases from V and 0 bases from J, with 10 bases between. The CDR3 protein is CASSYIGGPNTGELFF. CDR3 coding DNA: TGTGCCAGCAGTTACATCGGGGGACCGAACACCGGGGAGCTGTTTTTT.

The gene calls are TRBV24-1 and TRBJ1-1; TRBD1 aligns across 9 bases. The germline V gene encodes CDR1 KGHDR and CDR2 SFDVKD. The CDR3 is made up of 13 amino acids. V dropped 7 bases and J dropped 4; count of bases not matched to a gene: 3. The CDR3: CATRGQGITEAFF. In nucleotides, the CDR3 is TGTGCCACCAGGGGACAGGGAATCACTGAAGCTTTCTTT.

The chain employs TRBV29-1 and TRBJ1-2, with D unresolved. This CDR3 is built from 12 residues. Germline lookup yields CDR1 SQVTM and CDR2 ANQGSEA. Trimming left V 1 base short and J 9 bases short, with 12 bases between. CDR3 loop: CSVEGLAQSYTF. CDR3 in DNA: TGCAGCGTTGAAGGATTAGCCCAAAGCTACACCTTC. Looking up the rest from reference TRBV29-1 and TRBJ1-2 gives the full variable domain: SAVISQKPSRDICQRGTSLTIQCQVDSQVTMMFWYRQQPGQSLTLIATANQGSEATYESGFVIDKFPISRPNLTFSTLTVSNMSPEDSSIYLCSVEGLAQSYTFGSGTRLTVV.